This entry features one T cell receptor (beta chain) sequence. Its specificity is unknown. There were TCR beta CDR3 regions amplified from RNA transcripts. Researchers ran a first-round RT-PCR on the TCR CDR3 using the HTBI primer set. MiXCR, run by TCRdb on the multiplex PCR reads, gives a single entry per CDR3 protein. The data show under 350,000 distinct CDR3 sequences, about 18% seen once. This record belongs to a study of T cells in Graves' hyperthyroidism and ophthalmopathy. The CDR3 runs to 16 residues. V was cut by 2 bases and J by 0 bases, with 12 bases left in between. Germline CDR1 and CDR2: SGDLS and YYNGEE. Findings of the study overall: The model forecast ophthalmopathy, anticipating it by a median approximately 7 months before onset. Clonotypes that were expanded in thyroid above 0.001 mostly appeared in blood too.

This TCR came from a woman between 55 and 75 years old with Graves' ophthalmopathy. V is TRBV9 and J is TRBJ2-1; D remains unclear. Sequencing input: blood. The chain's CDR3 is CASSVGGGYSYNEQFF. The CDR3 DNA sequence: TGTGCCAGCAGCGTCGGTGGTGGATACTCCTACAATGAGCAGTTCTTC.